These 28 T cell receptor beta chains came from one sample sequenced in a study of metastatic and nonmetastatic thyroid tumors. Using MiXCR, TCRdb re-called clones from the PCR reads. The sample lists 11,000 to 15,000 clones; over 25% were seen once. Thyroid surgery had not been preceded by any treatment in any patient. The sample taken for sequencing was tumor tissue. The receptors come from a female donor with papillary thyroid cancer or a benign thyroid nodule (not recorded which). Some clones in this sample may be carry-over from other donors' samples.

This clone was found many times. The CDR3 DNA follows: TGTGCCTGGAGTACGGGACTAGGGGGCAATGAGCAGTTCTTC. The encoded protein is CAWSTGLGGNEQFF. J is TRBJ2-1 and V is TRBV30; TRBD2 matches 8 bases. The CDR3 has 14 amino acids. Germline CDR1 is GTSNPN and CDR2 is SVGIG (reference sequence). With V trimmed by 2 bases and J by 6 bases, 6 bases remained unmatched.

This clone has ten or more counts. The J gene is TRBJ2-1, the V gene TRBV4-2; possibly TRBD1 or TRBD2 for D (6 bases each). The V and J ends lost 4 bases and 2 bases respectively, with 15 bases between them. Per the germline V gene, CDR1 is LGHNA and CDR2 is YNFKEQ. This CDR3 has 16 amino acids. The CDR3 DNA reads TGTGCCAGCAGCCCCCAAGGAGGGGGTACCTACAATGAGCAGTTCTTC. Translating gives CASSPQGGGTYNEQFF.

This clone was observed a handful of times. The chain recombines TRBV27 with TRBJ1-1, with TRBD1 identical over 7 bases. Germline CDR1 is MNHEY and CDR2 is SMNVEV (reference sequence). V lost 2 bases to trimming and J lost 1 base; unmatched junction nucleotides: 1. This CDR3 spans 14 amino acids. The CDR3 region is CASSLRQGNTEAFF. The CDR3, as DNA: TGTGCCAGCAGTTTAAGACAGGGGAACACTGAAGCTTTCTTT.

Of note for this clone: The junction departs from the called germline gene at one end, perhaps through a read error. The rearrangement uses TRBV28 and TRBJ1-1, with TRBD1 matching over 9 bases. The CDR3 runs 14 residues. In germline, CDR1 is MDHEN, CDR2 SYDVKM. The CDR3 coding sequence is TGTGCCAGCAGTCTTAACAGGGGGCTGGGCGAGCAGTACTTT. As protein: CASSLNRGLGEQYF.

This clone was observed many times. The V gene is TRBV20-1, the J gene TRBJ2-7; 13 bases match TRBD2. The length of the CDR3 is 14 residues. The trim removed 6 bases at V and 4 bases at J, leaving 6 bases unmatched. Germline loops: CDR1 DFQATT, CDR2 SNEGSKA (reference sequence). The CDR3 loop is CSAPKTSGGYEQYF. DNA of the CDR3: TGCAGTGCCCCCAAGACTAGCGGGGGGTACGAGCAGTACTTC.

This clone was picked up a small number of times. The chain carries TRBV6-1 and TRBJ1-3; D uncertain. The germline CDR1 and CDR2 sequences are MNHNS and SASEGT. This CDR3 has 14 residues. V was clipped by 5 bases and J by 7 bases, with 15 bases between them. The CDR3 DNA follows: TGTGCCAGCAGTTTTGGAGGCGGAGGGAACACCATATATTTT. Its translation is CASSFGGGGNTIYF.

J is TRBJ2-7 and V is TRBV11-2, with 10 bases matching TRBD2. The CDR3 sequence is 15 residues long. Per germline, CDR1 SGHAT and CDR2 FQNNGV. J lost 2 bases, V lost 5 bases, and 6 bases had no gene match. This CDR3 reads CASSPSSGGTYEQYF. The CDR3 nucleotides read TGTGCCAGCAGCCCCTCTAGCGGGGGAACCTACGAGCAGTACTTC.

This clone was seen only a few times. The chain uses TRBV10-1 and TRBJ2-7; D is possibly TRBD2 (6 bases). V lost 0 bases to trimming and J lost 3 bases, with 9 bases between them. CDR3 length: 14 amino acids. Germline values: CDR1 WNHNN, CDR2 SYGVQD (reference sequence). Here the CDR3 DNA reads TGCGCCAGCAGTGAGTCTCCGGGGGACTACGAGCAGTACTTC. It is translated as CASSESPGDYEQYF.

This clone was seen many times. The chain combines TRBV7-9 with TRBJ2-2, with TRBD1 matching 8 bases. With V trimmed by 4 bases and J by 4 bases, 5 bases remained unmatched. The germline V gene encodes CDR1 SEHNR and CDR2 FQNEAQ (reference sequence). The CDR3 covers 15 residues. CDR3 DNA sequence: TGTGCCAGCAGCTCGCCACAGGGGGTCACCGGGGAGCTGTTTTTT. Translated, it gives CASSSPQGVTGELFF. Full variable domain (remainder filled in from reference TRBV7-9 and TRBJ2-2): DTGVSQNPRHKITKRGQNVTFRCDPISEHNRLYWYRQTLGQGPEFLTYFQNEAQLEKSRLLSDRFSAERPKGSFSTLEIQRTEQGDSAMYLCASSSPQGVTGELFFGEGSRLTVL.

V and J are TRBV7-9 and TRBJ2-5; D might be TRBD1 or TRBD2, each matching 7 bases. Trimming left V 5 bases short and J 4 bases short, with 14 bases between. The CDR3 loop spans 14 amino acids. Germline CDR1 SEHNR, CDR2 FQNEAQ (reference sequence). CDR3 sequence: CASSPGGGRETQYF. The CDR3, as DNA: TGTGCCAGCAGCCCAGGGGGGGGGCGAGAGACCCAGTACTTC.

This clone was counted at least ten times. The chain has TRBV5-4 and TRBJ2-5, with a possible D match to TRBD1 (5 bases). V was cut by 1 base and J by 4 bases, with 5 bases left in between. The CDR3 length is 12 residues. Germline V gene lookup returns CDR1 SGHNT and CDR2 YYREEE (reference sequence). The CDR3 loop is CASSLRGETQYF. As DNA, the CDR3 is TGTGCCAGCAGCTTGAGGGGAGAGACCCAGTACTTC.

This clone has ten or more counts. The chain joins TRBV6-2 or TRBV6-3 to TRBJ1-2, with D possibly TRBD1 on 5 matching bases. The V end was cut by 6 bases, the J end by 9 bases, with 14 bases between. From germline, CDR1 is MNHEY and CDR2 SVGEGT. The CDR3 consists of 12 residues. CDR3 DNA sequence: TGTGCCAGCAGACGAGGGACGAGCCGCTACACCTTC. Protein sequence: CASRRGTSRYTF.

This clone was observed at least ten times. The sample has other DNA sequences that encode this CDR3 too. V and J are TRBV5-1 and TRBJ2-3; TRBD2 is a possible D gene (5 bases). V lost 1 base and J lost 1, with 13 bases in between. Per germline, CDR1 SGHRS and CDR2 YFSETQ. The CDR3 runs 16 residues. DNA of the CDR3: TGCGCCAGCAGCTTGCTGGGCACCGGGGGCACAGATACGCAGTATTTT. Its protein is CASSLLGTGGTDTQYF.

The V call is TRBV5-1, the J call TRBJ2-7; TRBD2 matches 9 bases. Losses at the gene ends were 4 bases for V and 3 bases for J; bases not matched to a gene: 5. Germline CDR1 and CDR2: SGHRS and YFSETQ. CDR3 length equals 14 residues. CDR3 coding DNA: TGCGCCAGCAGCGACGGGACTAGCCTCTACGAGCAGTACTTC. It is translated as CASSDGTSLYEQYF.

J is TRBJ2-7 and V is TRBV5-1, with 7 nucleotides matching TRBD1. Looked up from germline, CDR1 is SGHRS and CDR2 is YFSETQ. CDR3 length equals 13 residues. With 5 bases clipped from V and 1 base from J, the junction kept 3 bases outside the gene matches. The CDR3 bases are TGCGCCAGCAGGCCGGGACAGTCCTACGAGCAGTACTTC. Protein: CASRPGQSYEQYF.

By its share, this clone is large (0.1 to 1%). The rearrangement joins TRBV4-1 to TRBJ2-5, with TRBD2 as a possible D gene (5 bases). From germline, CDR1 is MGHRA and CDR2 YSYEKL. Trimming shortened V by 0 bases and J by 5 bases, and 10 bases separated the two germline ends. CDR3 length: 14 amino acids. CDR3 sequence reads: CASSQDGRRETQYF. The CDR3 DNA follows: TGCGCCAGCAGCCAAGACGGGCGGAGGGAGACCCAGTACTTC.

This clone appeared a few times. This sequence joins TRBV24-1 and TRBJ1-2; TRBD1 matches 7 bases. The ends lost 3 bases at V and 4 bases at J; junction bases unmatched: 10. Germline-derived CDR1 and CDR2 are KGHDR and SFDVKD. The CDR3 is 16 residues long. The CDR3 DNA reads TGTGCCACCAGTGATCACGGGACAGCTAAACCCTATGGCTACACCTTC. This encodes CATSDHGTAKPYGYTF.

A few counts support this clone. The chain carries TRBV15 and TRBJ1-6; no clear D. This CDR3 region has 14 residues. Germline V gene data show CDR1 as LNHNV and CDR2 as YYDKDF (reference sequence). The V and J ends lost 5 bases and 4 bases respectively, with 9 bases between them. CDR3 DNA: TGTGCCACCAGCGGCACCGGTTATAATTCACCCCTCCACTTT. This sequence encodes CATSGTGYNSPLHF.

The CDR3 nucleotides are TGTGCCAGCAGCTTAGGAAATTTGGGGCAGTACTTC. This codes for CASSLGNLGQYF. The chain recombines TRBV7-2 with TRBJ2-7, with D hard to call. This CDR3 has 12 amino acids. V was trimmed by 1 base and J by 9 bases, leaving 10 bases between them. CDR1 is SGHTA, CDR2 FQGNSA, per germline.

Remarks on this clone: The junction departs from the called germline gene at one end, perhaps through a read error. The V and J genes are TRBV6-2 or TRBV6-3 and TRBJ2-2, with TRBD2 matching 8 bases. Germline V gene sequence: CDR1 MNHEY, CDR2 SVGEGT. The CDR3 spans 18 residues. The CDR3 loop reads CASPPGRAGGTNTAELFF. CDR3 nucleotide sequence: TGTGCCAGCCCTCCCGGGCGGGCGGGGGGCACGAACACCGCGGAGCTGTTTTTT.

V is TRBV11-1 and J is TRBJ2-2, with 9 bases that match TRBD2. Germline V gene data show CDR1 as SGHAT and CDR2 as FQDESV (reference sequence). The CDR3 loop spans 16 amino acids. J gave up 5 bases and V 5 bases, and 9 bases lay outside the gene matches. CDR3 DNA sequence: TGTGCCAGCAGCCAGACCGCGGGAGGGCCGACCGGGGAGCTGTTTTTT. This translates into CASSQTAGGPTGELFF.

The sample holds a few counts of this clone. V is TRBV20-1 and J is TRBJ2-7; D might be TRBD2 (6 bases). V dropped 7 bases and J dropped 6 bases, with 19 bases sitting between them. The CDR3 contains 13 residues. Germline lookup yields CDR1 DFQATT and CDR2 SNEGSKA (reference sequence). Here the CDR3 DNA reads TGCAGTGGCAACGCCAGGGAGGCTAGCGAGCAGTACTTC. Its protein is CSGNAREASEQYF.

The rearrangement uses TRBV11-2 and TRBJ2-1; 11 nucleotides agree with TRBD2. The CDR3 has 15 residues. Trimming took 3 bases from V and 10 from J; bases not matched to a gene: 8. Germline V lookup: CDR1 SGHAT, CDR2 FQNNGV. This chain's CDR3 is CASSFGTSGLGEQFF. The CDR3 bases are TGTGCCAGCAGCTTCGGGACTAGCGGTCTGGGGGAGCAGTTCTTC.

This clone turned up a few times. The V call is TRBV15, the J call TRBJ1-2, with D possibly being TRBD1 (5 bases). The ends were cut back, 0 bases at V and 7 bases at J, with 9 bases in the middle. The CDR3 is made up of 13 amino acids. Germline CDR1 and CDR2: LNHNV and YYDKDF (reference sequence). DNA of the CDR3: TGTGCCACCAGCAGAGAGACAGCGTTTGGCTACACCTTC. It specifies CATSRETAFGYTF.

At least ten counts were recorded for this clone. The chain is built from TRBV13 and TRBJ2-1, with 13 bases identical to TRBD2. The CDR3 loop spans 15 amino acids. The V gene end was trimmed by 6 bases and the J gene end by 5 bases; junction bases not matched to a gene: 4. The germline gives CDR1 PRHDT, CDR2 FYEKMQ (reference sequence). The CDR3 DNA reads as TGTGCCAGCAGGGGTACTAGCGGGAGGGACAATGAGCAGTTCTTC. This encodes CASRGTSGRDNEQFF.

This clone was seen a few times. The CDR3 DNA reads as TGTGCCAGCAGTGTTAGTACAGCAACCTACGAGCAGTACTTC. Protein product: CASSVSTATYEQYF. The V and J genes are TRBV28 and TRBJ2-7; no firm D call. The germline V and J ends were trimmed by 5 bases and 2 bases, with 13 bases remaining between them. This CDR3 is 14 amino acids long. Per germline, CDR1 MDHEN and CDR2 SYDVKM.

The V call is TRBV6-1, the J call TRBJ2-2, with D unclear. Per the germline V gene, CDR1 is MNHNS and CDR2 is SASEGT. This CDR3 comprises 11 residues. The ends were cut back, 6 bases at V and 6 bases at J, with 5 bases in the middle. The CDR3 DNA follows: TGTGCCAGCAGACATTCCGGGGAGCTGTTTTTT. Translating gives CASRHSGELFF.

This clone was recorded many times. This sequence joins TRBV4-3 and TRBJ2-6; 7 bases line up with TRBD1. Germline loops: CDR1 LGHNA, CDR2 YSLEER. The CDR3 length is 16 residues. J lost 2 bases, V lost 0 bases, and 1 base had no gene match. Here the CDR3 DNA reads TGCGCCAGCAGCCAAGATCAGGGGGCTGGGGCCAACGTCCTGACTTTC. Translation gives CASSQDQGAGANVLTF.